Below, 28 T cell receptor beta chains from the same sample are listed, as sequenced in a study of CD8 T cells in Susac syndrome. An input of about 0.5 to 1 ug of RNA was subjected to reverse transcription using random hexamers. Each CDR3 protein is one row after TCRdb ran MiXCR on the immunoSEQ multiplex PCR reads. The sample has approximately 150,000 distinct CDR3 sequences, approximately 93% seen once. Sequenced material: CD4+ T cells from PBMCs. The receptors derive from a human donor with multiple sclerosis.

The chain employs TRBV7-2 and TRBJ1-5; tentatively, D is TRBD1 (5 bases). The germline V and J ends were trimmed by 6 bases and 5 bases, with 17 bases remaining between them. Looked up from germline, CDR1 is SGHTA and CDR2 is FQGNSA. This CDR3 comprises 15 residues. The CDR3 loop is CASSTQGGGHQPQHF. Written as DNA, the CDR3 is TGTGCCAGCAGTACCCAGGGAGGTGGTCATCAGCCCCAGCATTTT.

This chain links TRBV28 with TRBJ2-5; TRBD2 aligns across 9 bases. V dropped 7 bases and J dropped 4; count of bases not matched to a gene: 4. CDR3 length: 13 residues. Per germline, CDR1 MDHEN and CDR2 SYDVKM. CDR3 in DNA: TGTGCCAGCATGGCGGGAGGGGGAGAGACCCAGTACTTC. Residues: CASMAGGGETQYF.

The chain carries TRBV29-1 and TRBJ2-1; D perhaps matches TRBD1 (6 bases). The CDR3 sequence is 14 residues long. The ends were cut back, 4 bases at V and 1 base at J, with 11 bases in the middle. The germline CDR1 and CDR2 sequences are SQVTM and ANQGSEA. The CDR3 region is CSVGGGVSYNEQFF. CDR3 in DNA: TGCAGCGTTGGTGGGGGCGTATCCTACAATGAGCAGTTCTTC.

V and J are TRBV30 and TRBJ2-5; no definite D call. CDR1 and CDR2 (germline): GTSNPN, SVGIG (reference sequence). The ends were cut back, 0 bases at V and 0 bases at J, with 5 bases in the middle. This CDR3 region has 13 residues. CDR3 sequence (DNA): TGTGCCTGGAGTGTGGCGGACCAAGAGACCCAGTACTTC. Translating gives CAWSVADQETQYF.

As DNA, the CDR3 is TGCGCCAGCAGCCTAAACCCGGGACCGGCACCCGGGGAGCTGTTTTTT. This sequence encodes CASSLNPGPAPGELFF. This chain links TRBV5-1 with TRBJ2-2; D is tentatively TRBD1 or TRBD2 (5 bases each). Germline-derived CDR1 and CDR2 are SGHRS and YFSETQ. CDR3 length: 16 amino acids. Trimming cost V 4 bases and J 6 bases, with 19 bases left between them.

V gene TRBV12-3 or TRBV12-4 combines with J gene TRBJ2-3; possibly TRBD2 for D (5 bases). The length of the CDR3 is 14 residues. V was trimmed by 3 bases and J by 4 bases, leaving 11 bases between them. CDR3 DNA sequence: TGTGCCAGCAGTTTGCAGGAGGTTGCAGATACGCAGTATTTT. Its protein is CASSLQEVADTQYF.

The J gene is TRBJ2-5, the V gene TRBV20-1; D not resolved. Trimming removed 3 bases at V and 3 bases at J, with 8 bases between. From germline, CDR1 is DFQATT and CDR2 SNEGSKA (reference sequence). CDR3 size: 12 residues. DNA for the CDR3: TGCAGTGCTAGTCAGCTAAAAGAGACCCAGTACTTC. Residues: CSASQLKETQYF.

V usage is TRBV5-6 and J usage is TRBJ2-1, with 11 bases fitting TRBD2. The CDR3 length is 19 residues. Germline V gene lookup returns CDR1 SGHDT and CDR2 YYEEEE. V gave up 2 bases and J gave up 5 bases; unmatched junction bases: 15. The CDR3 region is CASSFPLVSGRAKNNEQFF. For the CDR3, the DNA is TGTGCCAGCAGCTTCCCTCTTGTTAGCGGGAGGGCCAAAAACAATGAGCAGTTCTTC.

The V and J genes are TRBV4-3 and TRBJ1-5; 7 nucleotides align to TRBD1. V shed 0 bases and J 7 bases; nucleotides not matched to a gene: 6. The CDR3 is made up of 15 amino acids. Germline values: CDR1 LGHNA, CDR2 YSLEER. The CDR3 DNA reads as TGCGCCAGCAGCCAAGATCGCCAGGGGGAACAGCCCCAGCATTTT. Its protein product is CASSQDRQGEQPQHF.

The chain employs TRBV20-1 and TRBJ2-5; D remains ambiguous. The germline V gene has CDR1 DFQATT and CDR2 SNEGSKA (reference sequence). This CDR3 spans 11 amino acids. V lost 3 bases, J lost 5 bases, and 7 bases lay in between. DNA for the CDR3: TGCAGTGCTAGCGTAGGGGAGACCCAGTACTTC. Translated, it gives CSASVGETQYF.

V usage is TRBV29-1 and J usage is TRBJ2-3; possible D gene TRBD1, 6 bases. Trimming took off 1 base at V and 6 bases at J, with 14 bases between the two ends. The CDR3 loop spans 14 amino acids. Germline assignment: CDR1 SQVTM and CDR2 ANQGSEA. The CDR3 DNA is TGCAGCGTTGAAGGGACAGTTCTTGGTGATACGCAGTATTTT. Amino acid sequence: CSVEGTVLGDTQYF.

V usage is TRBV6-4 and J usage is TRBJ1-1; D may be TRBD1 (5 bases). Per germline, CDR1 MRHNA and CDR2 SNTAGT. Trimming pared 7 bases from V and 11 bases from J, leaving 20 bases between. The CDR3 runs 13 residues. Here the CDR3 reads CASIQNRSWYAFF. As DNA, the CDR3 is TGTGCCAGCATCCAGAACAGGAGTTGGTATGCTTTCTTT.

The chain couples TRBV7-9 to TRBJ2-1; TRBD2 matches 8 bases. V lost 3 bases, J lost 6 bases, and 7 bases stayed unmatched. CDR3 length: 15 amino acids. From germline, CDR1 is SEHNR and CDR2 FQNEAQ (reference sequence). The DNA of the CDR3 is TGTGCCAGCAGCTTTTCCGGGACTAGACCCAATGAGCAGTTCTTC. Translation gives CASSFSGTRPNEQFF.

The V and J genes are TRBV20-1 and TRBJ2-2, with 7 nucleotides matching TRBD2. The germline V gene has CDR1 DFQATT and CDR2 SNEGSKA (reference sequence). The ends lost 3 bases at V and 4 bases at J; junction bases unmatched: 5. The CDR3 has 14 residues. The CDR3 loop reads CSARAGVGTGELFF. In DNA form, the CDR3 reads TGCAGTGCTAGGGCGGGAGTTGGCACCGGGGAGCTGTTTTTT.

The rearrangement joins TRBV2 to TRBJ2-7; a possible D gene is TRBD2 (5 bases). This CDR3 spans 11 amino acids. V was cut by 6 bases and J by 6 bases, with 9 bases left in between. CDR1 is SNHLY and CDR2 is FYNNEI in the germline V gene. The CDR3 loop reads CASRYGSEQYF. The CDR3, as DNA: TGTGCCAGCAGGTATGGGAGCGAGCAGTACTTC.

The CDR3 spells CASSLAGREETQYF. The CDR3, as DNA: TGCGCCAGCAGCTTGGCGGGACGGGAAGAGACCCAGTACTTC. V gene TRBV5-1 combines with J gene TRBJ2-5; D might be TRBD1 or TRBD2, each matching 5 bases. Trimming took 0 bases from V and 3 from J, leaving 9 bases between them. Germline V gives CDR1 SGHRS, CDR2 YFSETQ. The CDR3 has 14 amino acids.

The V call is TRBV20-1, the J call TRBJ2-5; D may be TRBD2 (5 bases). The CDR3 totals 15 residues. V dropped 6 bases and J dropped 2 bases, with 19 bases sitting between them. Germline-derived CDR1 and CDR2 are DFQATT and SNEGSKA (reference sequence). The CDR3 here is CSAPRARAQQETQYF. The CDR3 region has the DNA TGCAGTGCCCCGAGGGCGCGGGCTCAACAAGAGACCCAGTACTTC.

The rearrangement links TRBV5-4 to TRBJ2-5; D tentatively reads TRBD1 or TRBD2 (5 bases each). CDR1 and CDR2 from the germline V gene are SGHNT and YYREEE (reference sequence). This CDR3 has 15 amino acids. Trimming cost V 5 bases and J 5 bases, with 19 bases left between them. CDR3 in amino acids: CASSPDISGPETQYF. Written as DNA, the CDR3 is TGTGCCAGCAGTCCGGACATATCGGGACCGGAGACCCAGTACTTC.

This chain joins TRBV20-1 and TRBJ2-1, with 8 nucleotides matching TRBD2. V shed 3 bases and J 7 bases; nucleotides not matched to a gene: 5. The CDR3 contains 13 residues. The V gene's germline CDR1 is DFQATT and CDR2 SNEGSKA (reference sequence). CDR3 sequence: CSARREEWNEQFF. The CDR3 nucleotides are TGCAGTGCTAGGCGGGAGGAATGGAATGAGCAGTTCTTC.

This rearrangement joins TRBV20-1 to TRBJ1-2; D gene unclear. The CDR3 extends over 14 amino acids. CDR1 and CDR2 from the germline V gene are DFQATT and SNEGSKA (reference sequence). With 7 bases removed from V and 6 bases from J, the gap between germline ends came to 21 bases. In DNA form, the CDR3 reads TGCAGTGTGTTCCCCCTAAGTAGGGATAATGGCTACACCTTC. Its protein is CSVFPLSRDNGYTF.

This clonotype was seen more than once but under ten times. The chain carries TRBV19 and TRBJ2-7; the D gene is possibly TRBD1 (5 bases). V lost 5 bases and J 2 bases, leaving 25 bases between the germline ends. The CDR3 sequence is 18 residues long. Germline CDR1 LNHDA, CDR2 SQIVND (reference sequence). The CDR3 region has the DNA TGTGCCAGTAGTTTAGGTGCGATTGCAGGGTCTTTACCCTACGAGCAGTACTTC. Its protein is CASSLGAIAGSLPYEQYF.

This clonotype came up once. The CDR3 here is CSARRGGQNTEAFF. CDR3 DNA sequence: TGCAGTGCCAGACGCGGAGGCCAGAACACTGAAGCTTTCTTT. The chain combines TRBV20-1 with TRBJ1-1; D is undetermined. The CDR3 sequence is 14 residues long. Per the germline V gene, CDR1 is DFQATT and CDR2 is SNEGSKA (reference sequence). Deletions cut 6 bases from V and 1 base from J, with 15 bases between.

The CDR3 bases are TGTGCCAGCAGTTCCGGGGACAGAGAAACCGGGGAGCTGTTTTTT. Amino acids: CASSSGDRETGELFF. This chain joins TRBV12-3 or TRBV12-4 and TRBJ2-2, with 7 bases that match TRBD1. J gave up 5 bases and V 4 bases, and 7 bases lay outside the gene matches. The CDR3 contains 15 residues.

This clonotype was counted once. The V and J genes are TRBV2 and TRBJ1-5; possibly TRBD1 for D (6 bases). Germline assignment: CDR1 SNHLY and CDR2 FYNNEI. The CDR3 extends over 13 amino acids. V was clipped by 6 bases and J by 2 bases, with 8 bases between them. CDR3 in amino acids: CASSRTGNQPQHF. The CDR3 bases are TGTGCCAGCAGCCGGACAGGCAATCAGCCCCAGCATTTT.

The chain is built from TRBV9 and TRBJ2-7; D may be TRBD1 or TRBD2 (5 bases each). Germline assignment: CDR1 SGDLS and CDR2 YYNGEE. This CDR3 is 18 amino acids long. V was shortened by 4 bases and J by 2 bases, with 25 bases between the two germline ends. CDR3 protein: CASSPGRQVAVLAYEQYF. CDR3 DNA: TGTGCCAGCAGCCCGGGGCGGCAGGTTGCGGTCTTGGCCTACGAGCAGTACTTC. The full variable domain, with the rest looked up from reference TRBV9 and TRBJ2-7, is DSGVTQTPKHLITATGQRVTLRCSPRSGDLSVYWYQQSLDQGLQFLIQYYNGEERAKGNILERFSAQQFPDLHSELNLSSLELGDSALYFCASSPGRQVAVLAYEQYFGPGTRLTVT.

The rearrangement links TRBV7-2 to TRBJ2-3; TRBD2 agrees at 10 bases. The ends lost 3 bases at V and 7 bases at J; junction bases unmatched: 16. Germline CDR1 reads SGHTA; CDR2 reads FQGNSA. This CDR3 contains 18 residues. The CDR3 region has the DNA TGTGCCAGCAGCTTCCAGCGGGAGGGCTCAGCGACCTTCCATACGCAGTATTTT. Protein sequence: CASSFQREGSATFHTQYF.

A single count supports this clonotype. J is TRBJ2-3 and V is TRBV29-1; 9 nucleotides align to TRBD2. Germline CDR1 reads SQVTM; CDR2 reads ANQGSEA. V gave up 6 bases and J gave up 5 bases; unmatched junction bases: 9. The length of the CDR3 is 14 residues. As DNA, the CDR3 is TGCAGCGTCGCCGCTAGCGGGGCTCGAGATACGCAGTATTTT. This translates into CSVAASGARDTQYF.

The chain combines TRBV30 with TRBJ1-2, with TRBD1 as a possible D gene (6 bases). V lost 0 bases to trimming and J lost 8 bases, with 13 bases between them. Germline V lookup: CDR1 GTSNPN, CDR2 SVGIG (reference sequence). This CDR3 is 13 amino acids long. The CDR3 reads CAWSVIQGGGYTF. The CDR3 DNA reads TGTGCCTGGAGTGTTATACAGGGCGGAGGCTACACCTTC.